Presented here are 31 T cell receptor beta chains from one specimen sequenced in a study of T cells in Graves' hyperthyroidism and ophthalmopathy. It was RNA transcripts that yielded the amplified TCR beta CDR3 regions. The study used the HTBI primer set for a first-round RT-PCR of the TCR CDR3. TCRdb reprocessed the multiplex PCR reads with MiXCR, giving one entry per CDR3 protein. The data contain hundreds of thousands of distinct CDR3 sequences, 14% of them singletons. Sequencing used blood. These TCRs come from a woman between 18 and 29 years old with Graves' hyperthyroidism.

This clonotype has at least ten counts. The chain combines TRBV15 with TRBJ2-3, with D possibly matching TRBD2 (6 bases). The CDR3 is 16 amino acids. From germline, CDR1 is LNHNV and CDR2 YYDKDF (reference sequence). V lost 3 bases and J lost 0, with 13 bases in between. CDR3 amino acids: CATSRMNGRSTDTQYF. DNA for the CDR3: TGTGCCACCAGCAGGATGAACGGGAGAAGCACAGATACGCAGTATTTT.

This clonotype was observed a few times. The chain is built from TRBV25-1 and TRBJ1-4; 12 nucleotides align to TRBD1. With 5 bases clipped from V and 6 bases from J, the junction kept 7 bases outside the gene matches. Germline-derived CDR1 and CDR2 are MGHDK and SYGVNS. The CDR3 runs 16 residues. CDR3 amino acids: CASSLGQGARYEKLFF. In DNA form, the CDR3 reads TGTGCCAGCAGTTTGGGACAGGGGGCCCGATATGAAAAACTGTTTTTT.

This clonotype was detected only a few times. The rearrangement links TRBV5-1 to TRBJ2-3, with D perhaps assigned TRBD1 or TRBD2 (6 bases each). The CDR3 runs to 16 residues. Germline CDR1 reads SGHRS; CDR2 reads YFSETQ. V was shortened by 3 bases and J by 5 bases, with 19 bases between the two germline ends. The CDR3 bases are TGCGCCAGCAGCTGGAGGGGGGTACATTCGGAAGATACGCAGTATTTT. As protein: CASSWRGVHSEDTQYF.

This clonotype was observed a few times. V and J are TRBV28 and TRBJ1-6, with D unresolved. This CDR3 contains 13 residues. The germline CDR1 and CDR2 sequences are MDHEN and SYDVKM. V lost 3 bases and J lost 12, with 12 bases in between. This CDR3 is CASSFTQLRPLHF. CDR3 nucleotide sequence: TGTGCCAGCAGTTTTACCCAATTAAGACCCCTCCACTTT.

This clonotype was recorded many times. CDR3 sequence: CASSYEGNEQFF. CDR3 coding DNA: TGTGCCAGCAGCTACGAAGGCAATGAGCAGTTCTTC. The chain couples TRBV7-8 to TRBJ2-1; D unresolved. Germline-derived CDR1 and CDR2 are SGHVS and FQNEAQ. The CDR3 is 12 amino acids. V dropped 4 bases and J dropped 6 bases, with 7 bases sitting between them.

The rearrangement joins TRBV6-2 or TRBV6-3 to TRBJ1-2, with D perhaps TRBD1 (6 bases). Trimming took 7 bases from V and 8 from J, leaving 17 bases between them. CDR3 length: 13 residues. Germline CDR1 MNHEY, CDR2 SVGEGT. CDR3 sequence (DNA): TGTGCCAGCAAACGAACAGGGAGTGAGGGCTACACCTTC. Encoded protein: CASKRTGSEGYTF.

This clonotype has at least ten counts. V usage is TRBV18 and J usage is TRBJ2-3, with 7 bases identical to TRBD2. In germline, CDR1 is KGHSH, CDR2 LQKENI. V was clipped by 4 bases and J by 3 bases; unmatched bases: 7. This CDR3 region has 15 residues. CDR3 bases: TGTGCCAGCTCACGAAGCGGGATGGGGACAGATACGCAGTATTTT. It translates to CASSRSGMGTDTQYF.

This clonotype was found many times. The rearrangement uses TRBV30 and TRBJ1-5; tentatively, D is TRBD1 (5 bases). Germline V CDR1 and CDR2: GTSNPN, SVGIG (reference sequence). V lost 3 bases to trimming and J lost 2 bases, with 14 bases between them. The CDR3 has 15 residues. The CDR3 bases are TGTGCCTGGAGAACCTCGGGGGTGGGCAATCAGCCCCAGCATTTT. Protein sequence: CAWRTSGVGNQPQHF.

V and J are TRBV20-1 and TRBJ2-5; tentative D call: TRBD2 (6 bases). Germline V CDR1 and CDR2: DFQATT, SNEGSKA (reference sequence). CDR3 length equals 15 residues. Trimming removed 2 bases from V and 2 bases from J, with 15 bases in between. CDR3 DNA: TGCAGTGCTAGAAGGGCGGGCGGGGATCAAGAGACCCAGTACTTC. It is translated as CSARRAGGDQETQYF.

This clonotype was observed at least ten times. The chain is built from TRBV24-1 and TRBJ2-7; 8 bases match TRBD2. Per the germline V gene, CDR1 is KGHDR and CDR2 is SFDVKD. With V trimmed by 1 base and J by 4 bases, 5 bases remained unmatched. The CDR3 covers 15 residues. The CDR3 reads CATSDFREGSYEQYF. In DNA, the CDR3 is TGTGCCACCAGTGATTTTCGGGAGGGCTCATACGAGCAGTACTTC.

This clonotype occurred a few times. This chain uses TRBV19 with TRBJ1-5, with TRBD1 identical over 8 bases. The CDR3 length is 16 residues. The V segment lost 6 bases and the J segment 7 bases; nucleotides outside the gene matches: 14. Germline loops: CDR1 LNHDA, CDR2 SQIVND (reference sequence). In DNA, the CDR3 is TGTGCCAGTAGACAACTCCCGACAGGGGATTGGCAGCCCCAGCATTTT. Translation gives CASRQLPTGDWQPQHF.

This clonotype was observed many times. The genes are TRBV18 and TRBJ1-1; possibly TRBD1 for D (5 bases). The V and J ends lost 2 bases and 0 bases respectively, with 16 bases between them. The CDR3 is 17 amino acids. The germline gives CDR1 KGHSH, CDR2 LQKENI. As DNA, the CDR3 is TGTGCCAGCTCACCAAAGTCCCCCAGGGTCCTGAACACTGAAGCTTTCTTT. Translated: CASSPKSPRVLNTEAFF.

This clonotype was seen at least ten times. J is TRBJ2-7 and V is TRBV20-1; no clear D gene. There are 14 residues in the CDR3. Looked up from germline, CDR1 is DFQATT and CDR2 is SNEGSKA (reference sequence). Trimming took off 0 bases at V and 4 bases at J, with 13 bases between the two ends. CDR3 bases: TGCAGTGCTAGAGATCAAAAGAATCTATACGAGCAGTACTTC. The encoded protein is CSARDQKNLYEQYF.

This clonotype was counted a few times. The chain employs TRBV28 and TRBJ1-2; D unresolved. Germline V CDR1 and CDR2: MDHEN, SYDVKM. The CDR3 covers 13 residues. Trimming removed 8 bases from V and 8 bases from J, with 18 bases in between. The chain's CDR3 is CASGSLKPWGYTF. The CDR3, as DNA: TGTGCCAGCGGTAGCCTCAAACCATGGGGCTACACCTTC.

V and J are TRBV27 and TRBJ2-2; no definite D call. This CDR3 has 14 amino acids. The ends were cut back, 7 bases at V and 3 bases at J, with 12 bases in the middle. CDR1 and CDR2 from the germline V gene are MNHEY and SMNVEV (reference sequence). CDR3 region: CASTLRAYTGELFF. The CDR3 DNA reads TGTGCCAGCACCTTACGGGCCTACACCGGGGAGCTGTTTTTT.

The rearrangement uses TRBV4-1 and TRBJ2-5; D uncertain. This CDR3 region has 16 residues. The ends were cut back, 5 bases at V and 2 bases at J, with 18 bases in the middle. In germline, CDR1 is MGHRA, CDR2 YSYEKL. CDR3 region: CASSAPGRKNQETQYF. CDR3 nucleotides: TGCGCCAGCAGCGCCCCAGGCAGAAAGAATCAAGAGACCCAGTACTTC.

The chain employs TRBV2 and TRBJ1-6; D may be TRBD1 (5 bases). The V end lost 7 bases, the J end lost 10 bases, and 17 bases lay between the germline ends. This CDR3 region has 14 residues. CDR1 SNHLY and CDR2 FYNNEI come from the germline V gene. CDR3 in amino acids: CASNPLGDGSPLHF. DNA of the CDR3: TGTGCCAGCAATCCGTTAGGGGATGGATCACCCCTCCACTTT.

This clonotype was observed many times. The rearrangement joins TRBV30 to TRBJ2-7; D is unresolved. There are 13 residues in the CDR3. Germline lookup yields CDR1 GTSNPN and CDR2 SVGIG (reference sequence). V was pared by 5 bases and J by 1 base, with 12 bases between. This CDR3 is CAWGEWLSYEQYF. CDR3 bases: TGTGCCTGGGGAGAGTGGCTTTCCTACGAGCAGTACTTC.

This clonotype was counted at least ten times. The CDR3 loop is CSAPWTDQETQYF. DNA for the CDR3: TGCAGCGCCCCGTGGACAGATCAAGAGACCCAGTACTTC. The V and J genes are TRBV29-1 and TRBJ2-5, with D maybe TRBD1 (6 bases). The V end was cut by 7 bases, the J end by 2 bases, with 14 bases between. CDR1 is SQVTM and CDR2 is ANQGSEA in the germline V gene. The CDR3 has 13 amino acids. Supplemented by reference TRBV29-1 and TRBJ2-5, the full variable domain reads SAVISQKPSRDICQRGTSLTIQCQVDSQVTMMFWYRQQPGQSLTLIATANQGSEATYESGFVIDKFPISRPNLTFSTLTVSNMSPEDSSIYLCSAPWTDQETQYFGPGTRLLVL.

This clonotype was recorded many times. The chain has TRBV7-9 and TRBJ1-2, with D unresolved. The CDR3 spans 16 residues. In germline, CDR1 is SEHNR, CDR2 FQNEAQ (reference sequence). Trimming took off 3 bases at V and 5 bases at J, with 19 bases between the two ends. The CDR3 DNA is TGTGCCAGCAGCTTTTTGAGTTCGGTCAGCGGTTATGGCTACACCTTC. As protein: CASSFLSSVSGYGYTF.

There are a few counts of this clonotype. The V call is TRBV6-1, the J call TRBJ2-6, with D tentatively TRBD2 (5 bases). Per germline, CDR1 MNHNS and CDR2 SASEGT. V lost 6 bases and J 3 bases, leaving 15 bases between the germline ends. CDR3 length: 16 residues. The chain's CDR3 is CASSGLGLYGANVLTF. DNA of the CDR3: TGTGCCAGCAGCGGACTGGGGTTGTATGGGGCCAACGTCCTGACTTTC.

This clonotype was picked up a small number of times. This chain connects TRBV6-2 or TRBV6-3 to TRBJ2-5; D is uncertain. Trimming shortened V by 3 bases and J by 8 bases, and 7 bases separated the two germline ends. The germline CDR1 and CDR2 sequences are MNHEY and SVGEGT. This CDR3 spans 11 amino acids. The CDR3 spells CASSYDGTQYF. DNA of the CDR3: TGTGCCAGCAGTTATGATGGCACCCAGTACTTC.

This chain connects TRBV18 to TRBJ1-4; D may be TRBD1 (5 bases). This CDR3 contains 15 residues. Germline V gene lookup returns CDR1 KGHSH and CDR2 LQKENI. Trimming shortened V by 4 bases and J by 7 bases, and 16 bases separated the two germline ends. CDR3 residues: CASSRLGPGSEKLFF. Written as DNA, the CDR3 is TGTGCCAGCTCACGTCTCGGGCCAGGGAGTGAAAAACTGTTTTTT. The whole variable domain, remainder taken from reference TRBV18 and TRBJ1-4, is NAGVMQNPRHLVRRRGQEARLRCSPMKGHSHVYWYRQLPEEGLKFMVYLQKENIIDESGMPKERFSAEFPKEGPSILRIQQVVRGDSAAYFCASSRLGPGSEKLFFGSGTQLSVL.

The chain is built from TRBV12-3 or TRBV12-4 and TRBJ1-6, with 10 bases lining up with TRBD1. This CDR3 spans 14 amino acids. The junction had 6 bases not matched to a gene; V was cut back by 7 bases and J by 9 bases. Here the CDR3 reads CASTLTGGFSPLHF. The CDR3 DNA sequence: TGTGCCAGCACCCTGACAGGGGGCTTTTCACCCCTCCACTTT.

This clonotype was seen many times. The DNA for the CDR3 is TGTGCCAGCAGCTCCGGCTCACAGGTATTCGACAATGAGCAGTTCTTC. As protein: CASSSGSQVFDNEQFF. V is TRBV7-9 and J is TRBJ2-1; D may be TRBD1 (5 bases). CDR3 length equals 16 residues. The germline CDR1 and CDR2 sequences are SEHNR and FQNEAQ (reference sequence). V lost 4 bases, J lost 5 bases, and 18 bases lay in between.

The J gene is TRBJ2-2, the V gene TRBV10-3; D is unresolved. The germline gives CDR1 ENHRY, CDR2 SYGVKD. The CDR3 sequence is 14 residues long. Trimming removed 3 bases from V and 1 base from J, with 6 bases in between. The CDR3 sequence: CAISDSQNTGELFF. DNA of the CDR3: TGTGCCATCAGTGACAGCCAGAACACCGGGGAGCTGTTTTTT.

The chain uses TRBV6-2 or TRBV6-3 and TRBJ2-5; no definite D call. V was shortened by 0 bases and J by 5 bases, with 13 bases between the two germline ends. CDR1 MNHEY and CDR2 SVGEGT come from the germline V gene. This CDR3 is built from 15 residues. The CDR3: CASSYSERSPETQYF. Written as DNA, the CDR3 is TGTGCCAGCAGTTACTCGGAACGGTCTCCGGAGACCCAGTACTTC.

The CDR3 region has the DNA TGTGCCAGCAGTTTACCCTCCAAGGGAGCTTGGGGAGGTAATGAGCAGTTCTTC. As protein: CASSLPSKGAWGGNEQFF. The genes are TRBV28 and TRBJ2-1; D perhaps matches TRBD2 (6 bases). CDR1 is MDHEN and CDR2 is SYDVKM in the germline V gene. The CDR3 length is 18 residues. The ends were cut back, 2 bases at V and 7 bases at J, with 24 bases in the middle.

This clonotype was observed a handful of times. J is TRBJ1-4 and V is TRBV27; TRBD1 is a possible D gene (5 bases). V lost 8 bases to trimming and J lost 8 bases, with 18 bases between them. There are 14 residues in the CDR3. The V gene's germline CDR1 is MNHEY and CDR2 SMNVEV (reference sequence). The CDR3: CASARWEGKEKLFF. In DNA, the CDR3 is TGTGCCAGCGCCCGCTGGGAGGGGAAGGAAAAACTGTTTTTT.

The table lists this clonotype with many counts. Written as DNA, the CDR3 is TGTGCCTGGAGTGTAGGCAGCTCCTGGACTTATGAGCAGTTCTTC. The encoded protein is CAWSVGSSWTYEQFF. J is TRBJ2-1 and V is TRBV30; TRBD2 might be the D (5 bases). This CDR3 spans 15 amino acids. Germline V CDR1 and CDR2: GTSNPN, SVGIG (reference sequence). With 0 bases removed from V and 8 bases from J, the gap between germline ends came to 17 bases.

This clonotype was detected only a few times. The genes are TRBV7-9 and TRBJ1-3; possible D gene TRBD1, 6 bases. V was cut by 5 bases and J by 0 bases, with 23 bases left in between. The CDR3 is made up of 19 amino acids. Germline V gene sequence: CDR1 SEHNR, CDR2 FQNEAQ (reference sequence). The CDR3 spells CASSRTAESSTHSGNTIYF. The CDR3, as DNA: TGTGCCAGCAGCCGGACAGCGGAGTCTAGCACCCACTCTGGAAACACCATATATTTT.